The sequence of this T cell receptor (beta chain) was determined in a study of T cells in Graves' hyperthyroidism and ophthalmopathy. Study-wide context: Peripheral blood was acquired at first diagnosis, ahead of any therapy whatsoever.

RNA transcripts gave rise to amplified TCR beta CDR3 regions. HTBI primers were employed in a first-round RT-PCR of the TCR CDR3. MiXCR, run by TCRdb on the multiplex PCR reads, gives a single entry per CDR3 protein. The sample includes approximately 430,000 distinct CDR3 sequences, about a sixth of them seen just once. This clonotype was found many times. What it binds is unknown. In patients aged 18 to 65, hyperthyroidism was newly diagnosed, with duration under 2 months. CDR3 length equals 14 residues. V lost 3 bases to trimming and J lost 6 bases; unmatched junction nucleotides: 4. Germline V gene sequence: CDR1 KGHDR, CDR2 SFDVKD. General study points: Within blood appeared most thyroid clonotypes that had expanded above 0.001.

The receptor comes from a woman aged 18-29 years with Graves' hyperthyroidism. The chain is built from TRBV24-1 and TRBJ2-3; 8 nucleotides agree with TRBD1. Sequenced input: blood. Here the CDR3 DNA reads TGTGCCACCAGTGATACAGGGGGGCAGGATACGCAGTATTTT. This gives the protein CATSDTGGQDTQYF.